This T cell receptor (beta chain) was sequenced during a study of blood T cell repertoires in COVID-19. Study background: The United States, Italy and Spain provided the acute and convalescent COVID-19 samples.

Unmatched junction bases numbered 3, after V lost 7 bases and J lost 3 bases. From germline, CDR1 is SGHTA and CDR2 FQGNSA. This CDR3 contains 14 residues. Repertoires were generated with immunoSEQ multiplex PCR, while TCRdb's copy carries only in-frame clones and drops some. The sample consists of under 200,000 clones, 82% of them appearing once. Adults between roughly 18 and 95 years of age took part from fewer than 30 US areas. Participants were placed into cohorts based on the clinical history they reported. Sequencing was performed on PBMCs or T cells enriched from blood (not recorded which). The rearrangement uses TRBV7-2 and TRBJ1-4; 9 positions agree with TRBD1. This TCR was recovered from a woman aged 55-75 years with acute COVID-19. CDR3 loop: CASTRTGANEKLFF. CDR3 nucleotide sequence: TGTGCCAGCACCCGGACAGGGGCTAATGAAAAACTGTTTTTT.